This T cell receptor beta chain was obtained from a study of blood T cells in healthy people across ages. Whole-study findings and limits: Per million T cells, the diversity of TCR beta decreased roughly linearly as age advanced.

The study recruited healthy Caucasian donors from Russia who were aged about 6 to 95. Isolation recovered at least 6 million PBMCs from every sample. The authors ran a second PCR of 7 to 11 cycles using a sample-barcoded 5' primer and a J-beta primer mix. TCRdb reprocessed the 5' RACE reads via MiXCR and lists one record per CDR3 protein. The profile covers 2 million or so distinct CDR3 sequences, with just under 50% appearing a single time and approximately 2.1% taken by the ten largest. This clonotype was counted a few times. Its specificity is not known. Germline lookup yields CDR1 MNHEY and CDR2 SVGAGI. The CDR3 is made up of 14 amino acids. The ends were cut back, 5 bases at V and 5 bases at J, with 16 bases in the middle.

The sample was blood. The chain employs TRBV6-5 and TRBJ2-7, with D perhaps matching TRBD1 or TRBD2 (7 bases each). The clonotype comes from a woman in her forties in good health. Written as DNA, the CDR3 is TGTGCCAGCAGTCCTAGGGACAGCGGGGACGAGCAGTACTTC. It translates to CASSPRDSGDEQYF.